The 9 T cell receptor beta chains below come from one sample, sequenced in a study of beta chain features in type 1 diabetes. Study-wide findings and caveats: Moderate yet significant TCRB CDR3 shortening was seen in Type 1 diabetes patients in all four CD4+ subsets.

Their specific antigens are unknown. Expressed TCRB transcripts were sequenced because the entire RNA isolate underwent reverse transcription. Repertoires were generated with immunoSEQ multiplex PCR, while TCRdb's copy carries only in-frame clones and drops some. The sample holds about 640,000 clones, 9.5% to 15% seen once. Specimen: naive CD4+ T cells from blood. The receptors stem from a man under 40 with type 1 diabetes.

The chain recombines TRBV9 with TRBJ2-1; the D gene is possibly TRBD2 (6 bases). Germline V lookup: CDR1 SGDLS, CDR2 YYNGEE. There are 15 residues in the CDR3. The V end was cut by 0 bases, the J end by 3 bases, with 10 bases between. CDR3 nucleotides: TGTGCCAGCAGCGTAGCTGTTAGCGGCTACAATGAGCAGTTCTTC. Encoded protein: CASSVAVSGYNEQFF.

This chain connects TRBV4-2 to TRBJ1-2, with D maybe TRBD1 (5 bases). The CDR3 is made up of 15 amino acids. Per germline, CDR1 LGHNA and CDR2 YNFKEQ. The germline V and J ends were trimmed by 3 bases and 1 base, with 12 bases remaining between them. CDR3 in DNA: TGTGCCAGCAGCCATTCCGGGGGGGTTAACTATGGCTACACCTTC. The encoded protein is CASSHSGGVNYGYTF.

This clone was counted only a few times. The chain employs TRBV11-2 and TRBJ2-3, with D hard to call. The V gene lost 3 bases and the J gene lost 4 bases, with 8 bases spanning the gap. This CDR3 is 13 amino acids long. Germline CDR1 and CDR2: SGHAT and FQNNGV. The CDR3 loop is CASSFGRSDTQYF. CDR3 DNA: TGTGCCAGCAGCTTCGGACGCTCAGATACGCAGTATTTT.

The gene calls are TRBV5-1 and TRBJ2-3; the D gene could be TRBD1 or TRBD2 (5 bases each). The CDR3 totals 13 residues. Germline V gives CDR1 SGHRS, CDR2 YFSETQ. V was pared by 2 bases and J by 4 bases, with 8 bases between. CDR3 loop: CASSLVGADTQYF. CDR3 nucleotides: TGCGCCAGCAGCTTAGTGGGGGCAGATACGCAGTATTTT.

The chain joins TRBV5-1 to TRBJ1-1; a weak D match, TRBD1 (5 bases). V was pared by 3 bases and J by 0 bases, with 15 bases between. The CDR3 spans 16 residues. In germline, CDR1 is SGHRS, CDR2 YFSETQ. The DNA of the CDR3 is TGCGCCAGCAGCTCGACTTCCGGGGGGTTGAACACTGAAGCTTTCTTT. This translates into CASSSTSGGLNTEAFF.

This clone has only a few counts. The V call is TRBV6-6, the J call TRBJ1-1; D call uncertain. The CDR3 is 13 amino acids. V was clipped by 5 bases and J by 3 bases, with 10 bases between them. Germline CDR1 reads MNHNY; CDR2 reads SVGAGI (reference sequence). The CDR3 is CASSLQVDTEAFF. CDR3 coding DNA: TGTGCCAGCAGTCTCCAGGTAGACACTGAAGCTTTCTTT.

The J gene is TRBJ2-3, the V gene TRBV7-2, with D perhaps TRBD1 (5 bases). In germline, CDR1 is SGHTA, CDR2 FQGNSA. V gave up 5 bases and J gave up 9 bases, with 15 bases separating them. The CDR3 contains 13 residues. CDR3 in DNA: TGTGCCAGCAGCCAGATTTCAGGGAACACGCAGTATTTT. Translated: CASSQISGNTQYF.

V and J are TRBV7-9 and TRBJ2-2, with 8 positions matching TRBD1. V trimming: 5 bases; J trimming: 4 bases; junction bases outside the gene matches: 6. The germline CDR1 and CDR2 sequences are SEHNR and FQNEAQ (reference sequence). The CDR3 is 15 amino acids. The CDR3 DNA reads as TGTGCCAGCAGCCCCAGGGGGCAGAGCACCGGGGAGCTGTTTTTT. This translates into CASSPRGQSTGELFF.

The chain joins TRBV10-3 to TRBJ2-1; 7 nucleotides agree with TRBD1. The CDR3 runs 15 residues. In germline, CDR1 is ENHRY, CDR2 SYGVKD. Germline trimming cut 4 bases from V and 7 bases from J; bases unmatched to any gene: 10. The CDR3 reads CAISGQGKLPNEQFF. In DNA form, the CDR3 reads TGTGCCATCAGTGGACAGGGCAAGCTACCTAATGAGCAGTTCTTC.